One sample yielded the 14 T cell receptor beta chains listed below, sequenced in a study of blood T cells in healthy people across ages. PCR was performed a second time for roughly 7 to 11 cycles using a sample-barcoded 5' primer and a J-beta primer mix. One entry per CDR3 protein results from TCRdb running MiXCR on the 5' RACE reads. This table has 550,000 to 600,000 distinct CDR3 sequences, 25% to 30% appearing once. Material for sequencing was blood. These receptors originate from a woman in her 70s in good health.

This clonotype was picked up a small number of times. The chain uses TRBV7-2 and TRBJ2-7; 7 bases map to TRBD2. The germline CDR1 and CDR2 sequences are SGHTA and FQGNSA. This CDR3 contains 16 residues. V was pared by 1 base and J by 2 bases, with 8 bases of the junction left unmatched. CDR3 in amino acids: CASSLVASGVTYEQYF. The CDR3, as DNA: TGTGCCAGCAGCTTAGTAGCGAGCGGGGTTACCTACGAGCAGTACTTC.

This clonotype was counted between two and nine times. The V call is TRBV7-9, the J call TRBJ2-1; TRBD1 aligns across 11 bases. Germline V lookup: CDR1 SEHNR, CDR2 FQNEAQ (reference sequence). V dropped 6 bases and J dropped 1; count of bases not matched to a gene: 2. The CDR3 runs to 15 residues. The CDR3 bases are TGTGCCAGCAGTCGGGACAGGGGGTCCTACAATGAGCAGTTCTTC. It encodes CASSRDRGSYNEQFF.

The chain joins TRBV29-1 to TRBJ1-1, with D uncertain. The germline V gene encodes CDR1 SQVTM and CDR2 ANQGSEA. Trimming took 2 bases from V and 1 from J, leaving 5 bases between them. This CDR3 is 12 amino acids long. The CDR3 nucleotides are TGCAGCGTTGAACAGAGGAACACTGAAGCTTTCTTT. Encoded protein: CSVEQRNTEAFF. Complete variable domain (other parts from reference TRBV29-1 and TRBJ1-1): SAVISQKPSRDICQRGTSLTIQCQVDSQVTMMFWYRQQPGQSLTLIATANQGSEATYESGFVIDKFPISRPNLTFSTLTVSNMSPEDSSIYLCSVEQRNTEAFFGQGTRLTVV.

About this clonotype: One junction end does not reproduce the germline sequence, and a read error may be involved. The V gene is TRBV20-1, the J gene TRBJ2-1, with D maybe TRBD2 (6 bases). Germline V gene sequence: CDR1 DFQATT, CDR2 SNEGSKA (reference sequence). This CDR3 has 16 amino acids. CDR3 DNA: TGCAGTACTAGAGATGGCGGGAAAGGGGCCTACAATGAGCAGTTCTTC. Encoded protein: CSTRDGGKGAYNEQFF.

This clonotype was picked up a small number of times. CDR3 residues: CATSRGSTSGSYNEQFF. CDR3 DNA sequence: TGTGCCACCAGCAGAGGATCCACTAGCGGTTCCTACAATGAGCAGTTCTTC. The J gene is TRBJ2-1, the V gene TRBV15; 8 nucleotides match TRBD2. Germline loops: CDR1 LNHNV, CDR2 YYDKDF (reference sequence). The length of the CDR3 is 17 residues. The junction had 6 bases not matched to a gene; V was cut back by 1 base and J by 1 base.

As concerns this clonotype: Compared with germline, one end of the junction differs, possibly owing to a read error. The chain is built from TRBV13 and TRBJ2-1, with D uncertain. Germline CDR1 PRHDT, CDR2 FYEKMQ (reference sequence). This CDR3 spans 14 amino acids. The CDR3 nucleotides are TGTACCAGCGCTCCGTGGCCCGCGGACAATGAGCAGTTCTTC. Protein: CTSAPWPADNEQFF.

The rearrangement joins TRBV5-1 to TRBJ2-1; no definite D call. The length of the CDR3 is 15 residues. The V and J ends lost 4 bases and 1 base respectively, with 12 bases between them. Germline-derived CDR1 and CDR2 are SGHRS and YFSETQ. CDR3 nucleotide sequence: TGCGCCAGCAGCCCGGCTGCGCGGTCCTACAATGAGCAGTTCTTC. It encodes CASSPAARSYNEQFF. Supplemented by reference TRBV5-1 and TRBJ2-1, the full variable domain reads KAGVTQTPRYLIKTRGQQVTLSCSPISGHRSVSWYQQTPGQGLQFLFEYFSETQRNKGNFPGRFSGRQFSNSRSEMNVSTLELGDSALYLCASSPAARSYNEQFFGPGTRLTVL.

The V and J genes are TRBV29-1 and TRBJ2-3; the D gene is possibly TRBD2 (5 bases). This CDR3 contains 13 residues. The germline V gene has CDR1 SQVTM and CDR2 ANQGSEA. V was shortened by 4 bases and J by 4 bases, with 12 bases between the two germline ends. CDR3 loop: CSVGGLGADTQYF. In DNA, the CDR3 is TGCAGCGTTGGAGGACTTGGGGCAGATACGCAGTATTTT.

The CDR3 loop reads CASSVSLGETQYF. The CDR3 DNA is TGTGCCAGCAGCGTTAGTTTAGGCGAGACCCAGTACTTC. The rearrangement joins TRBV9 to TRBJ2-5; D not certain. CDR3 length: 13 amino acids. Germline V gives CDR1 SGDLS, CDR2 YYNGEE. Trimming left V 2 bases short and J 5 bases short, with 10 bases between.

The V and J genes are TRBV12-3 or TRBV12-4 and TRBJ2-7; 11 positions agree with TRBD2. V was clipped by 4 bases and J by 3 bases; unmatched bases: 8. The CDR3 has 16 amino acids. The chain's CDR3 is CASSSTGTSGFYEQYF. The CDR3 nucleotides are TGTGCCAGCAGTTCCACCGGGACTAGCGGCTTCTACGAGCAGTACTTC.

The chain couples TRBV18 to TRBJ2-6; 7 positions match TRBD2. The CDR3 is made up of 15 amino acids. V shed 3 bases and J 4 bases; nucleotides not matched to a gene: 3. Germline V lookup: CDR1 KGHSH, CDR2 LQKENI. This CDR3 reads CASSPGLLGANVLTF. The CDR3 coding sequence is TGTGCCAGCTCACCGGGACTACTGGGGGCCAACGTCCTGACTTTC.

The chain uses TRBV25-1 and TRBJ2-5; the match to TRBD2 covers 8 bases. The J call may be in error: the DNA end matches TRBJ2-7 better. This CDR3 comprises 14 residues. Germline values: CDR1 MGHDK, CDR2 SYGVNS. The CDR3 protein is CASSEWGTSDEQYF. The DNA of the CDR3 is TGTGCCAGCAGTGAATGGGGGACTAGTGACGAGCAGTACTTC.

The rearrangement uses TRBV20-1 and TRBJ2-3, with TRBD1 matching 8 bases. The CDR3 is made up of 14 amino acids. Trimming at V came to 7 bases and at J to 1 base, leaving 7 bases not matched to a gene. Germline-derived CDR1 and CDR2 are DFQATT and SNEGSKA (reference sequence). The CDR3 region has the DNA TGCAGTGTTGGACAGGGCGGTGGCACAGATACGCAGTATTTT. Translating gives CSVGQGGGTDTQYF.

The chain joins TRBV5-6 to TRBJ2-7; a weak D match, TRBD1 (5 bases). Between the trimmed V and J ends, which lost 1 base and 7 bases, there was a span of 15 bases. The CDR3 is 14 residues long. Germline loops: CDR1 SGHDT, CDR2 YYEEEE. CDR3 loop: CASSLTGRKGEQYF. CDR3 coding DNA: TGTGCCAGCAGCTTGACAGGACGGAAGGGAGAGCAGTACTTC.